This is a list of T cell receptor beta chains from one sample in a study of blood T cell repertoires in COVID-19. Profiling relied on immunoSEQ multiplex PCR, and the TCRdb table lists in-frame clones only, not all of them. The table lists 150,000 to 250,000 clones, about 80% of them singletons. The source material was peripheral blood. These receptors came from a human donor with acute or convalescent COVID-19. The donor label of this sample is uncertain. Both conserved end residues are part of each CDR3. The D gene is left open where the match is weak. Not every row has a clone size; where given, it reads once, few, many or a size class.

v_gene	j_gene	d_gene	abundance	CDR3nt	CDR3aa
TRBV13	TRBJ1-3	-	-	TGTGCCAGCAGCTCCCGGGGGACTGGAAACACCATATATTTT	CASSSRGTGNTIYF
TRBV27	TRBJ2-1	TRBD2	-	TGTGCCAGCAGTTTCCCCGGGACTAGCGGCGCCTACAATGAGCAGTTCTTC	CASSFPGTSGAYNEQFF
TRBV10-2	TRBJ2-5	TRBD2	-	TGCGCCAGCAGTGACTCGGTTTATGTGGCTAGCGGACGAGAGACCCAGTACTTC	CASSDSVYVASGRETQYF
TRBV10-1	TRBJ1-1	-	-	TGCGCCAGCAGTACGGACACCACTGAAGCTTTCTTT	CASSTDTTEAFF
TRBV5-8	TRBJ1-3	-	many	TGTGCCAGCAGCGACGATGGACACGTCTCTGGAAACACCATATATTTT	CASSDDGHVSGNTIYF
TRBV27	TRBJ2-7	-	-	TGTGCCAGCAGTTTAGGAGGGATGGCCTACGAGCAGTACTTC	CASSLGGMAYEQYF
TRBV18	TRBJ2-7	-	once	TGTGCCAGCTCCCCACCTTCGCGGGACGGGTACGAGCAGTACTTC	CASSPPSRDGYEQYF
TRBV5-4	TRBJ1-2	TRBD1	few	TGTGCCAGCAGCTCGGCAGGACAGGGTACTCATCCCTACACCTTC	CASSSAGQGTHPYTF
TRBV7-9	TRBJ2-2	TRBD2	-	TGTGCCAGCAGTGTGACTAGCGGTGACACCGGGGAGCTGTTTTTT	CASSVTSGDTGELFF
TRBV5-4	TRBJ1-2	TRBD1	few	TGTGCCAGCAGCTTGGATCCCCTCGGACAGGTCAACTATGGCTACACCTTC	CASSLDPLGQVNYGYTF
TRBV30	TRBJ2-2	-	once	TGTGCCTGGAGTGTATCCCTAGGAGCCGGGGAGCTGTTTTTT	CAWSVSLGAGELFF
TRBV2	TRBJ2-3	TRBD2	-	TGTGCCAGCAGGACCGTGCGGGAGACAGATACGCAGTATTTT	CASRTVRETDTQYF
TRBV19	TRBJ1-5	-	-	TGTGCCAGTAGTATAGGGGCACCCACCAATCAGCCCCAGCATTTT	CASSIGAPTNQPQHF
TRBV11-3	TRBJ2-3	-	-	TGTGCCAGCAGCTTAGGAAGTCCGGGGGGCTCAGATACGCAGTATTTT	CASSLGSPGGSDTQYF
TRBV19	TRBJ1-6	-	-	TGTGCCAGTACCCCCCGGAGGGACTTTCCCCGGGATTCACCCCTCCACTTT	CASTPRRDFPRDSPLHF
TRBV6-5	TRBJ1-2	-	-	TGTGCCAGCAGGGGAGGGGTCTTTAACTATGGCTACACCTTC	CASRGGVFNYGYTF
TRBV19	TRBJ1-2	TRBD1	-	TGTGCCAGTAGTATAAGGCAGGGGGCGAGGAACTATGGCTACACCTTC	CASSIRQGARNYGYTF
TRBV5-1	TRBJ1-1	-	-	TGCGCCAGCAGCCAAGGGAGTCCGAACACTGAAGCTTTCTTT	CASSQGSPNTEAFF
TRBV5-8	TRBJ1-3	-	-	TGTGCCCCCCAGGGCGAAGGAACTGGAAACACCATATATTTT	CAPQGEGTGNTIYF
TRBV12-3/TRBV12-4	TRBJ2-1	TRBD2	-	TGTGCCAGCAGTTTCCGGCGGGAGGGGTGGCAGTTCTTC	CASSFRREGWQFF
TRBV2	TRBJ2-1	-	-	TGTGCCAGCAGTGAACGGGGGATCGTTCCGTTCTTC	CASSERGIVPFF
TRBV30	TRBJ1-6	-	-	TGTGCCTGCGGAGCGACCAGGGATTCACCCCTCCACTTT	CACGATRDSPLHF
TRBV6-8	TRBJ2-3	-	-	TGTGCCAGCACCTTCGTCCGGACAACCACAGATACGCAGTATTTT	CASTFVRTTTDTQYF
TRBV5-1	TRBJ1-4	-	-	TGCGCCAGCAGCTTGGTATCCGGCGGGGAAAAACTGTTTTTT	CASSLVSGGEKLFF
TRBV3-1/TRBV3-2	TRBJ2-1	TRBD2	-	TGTGCCAACAGCCCCCCCGGACTAGCGGGGTACAATGAGCAGTTCTTC	CANSPPGLAGYNEQFF
TRBV19	TRBJ2-6	TRBD1	-	TGTGCCAGTAGTAAGACAGGGGGGAGCTCTGGGGCCAACGTCCTGACTTTC	CASSKTGGSSGANVLTF
TRBV27	TRBJ1-2	TRBD1	-	TGTGCCAGCAGTTTAAGGACAGGGGGATATGGCTACACCTTC	CASSLRTGGYGYTF
TRBV7-9	TRBJ1-1	TRBD1	-	TGTGCCAGCAGCTCCAGGGGGTTGGGGAACACTGAAGCTTTCTTT	CASSSRGLGNTEAFF
TRBV5-1	TRBJ1-5	TRBD1	-	TGCGCCAGCAGCCTGGGAGGACAGGGGGCGAGTCAGCCCCAGCATTTT	CASSLGGQGASQPQHF
TRBV19	TRBJ1-1	TRBD1	-	TGTGCCAGTAGGCCGGGACAGGGGATCGGTGAAGCTTTCTTT	CASRPGQGIGEAFF
TRBV5-1	TRBJ1-1	-	-	TGCGCCAGCAGGCAGGGGCCTTCGAACACTGAAGCTTTCTTT	CASRQGPSNTEAFF
TRBV4-2	TRBJ2-3	-	once	TGTGCCAGCAGCCAAGATCCCGGCGGGGATCGCGCAGATACGCAGTATTTT	CASSQDPGGDRADTQYF
TRBV7-3	TRBJ2-7	TRBD1	-	TGTGCCAGCAGCCCCACCGGACAGGGAAGTAAGCAGTACTTC	CASSPTGQGSKQYF
TRBV7-7	TRBJ2-7	-	-	TGTGCCAGCAGCCCGGCGGGCTCCATTGGTTACGAGCAGTACTTC	CASSPAGSIGYEQYF
TRBV24-1	TRBJ2-2	TRBD1	once	TGTGCCTCCTCGACAGGGACGAACACCGGGGAGCTGTTTTTT	CASSTGTNTGELFF
TRBV10-3	TRBJ1-5	-	-	TGTGCCATCAGTGAATCAGGTAACCAGCCCCAGCATTTT	CAISESGNQPQHF
TRBV25-1	TRBJ1-4	-	-	TGTGCCAGCAGTGAATGGCAGGGAGGTGAAAAACTGTTTTTT	CASSEWQGGEKLFF
TRBV18	TRBJ1-2	TRBD1	-	TGTGCCAGCCAACAAGACAGGGGAGGGGACTATGGCTACACCTTC	CASQQDRGGDYGYTF
TRBV27	TRBJ1-5	-	-	TGTGCCAGCAGTTCCTACAGAGGCAATCAGCCCCAGCATTTT	CASSSYRGNQPQHF
TRBV5-6	TRBJ2-3	TRBD1	-	TGTGCCAGCAGCTGGAGAGGGACAGGGGCGAGGCCGCAGTATTTT	CASSWRGTGARPQYF
TRBV7-3	TRBJ2-1	TRBD2	-	TGTGCCAGCAGCTTAAATTCGGCGGGAGGAAATGAGCAGTTCTTC	CASSLNSAGGNEQFF
TRBV19	TRBJ1-5	TRBD1	-	TGTGCCAGTAGTTACCCGGGACAGGGTTTGGCGAATCAGCCCCAGCATTTT	CASSYPGQGLANQPQHF
TRBV28	TRBJ2-7	TRBD2	-	TGTGCCAGCAGTTTAGTCCCTCTCACGGTGTCTAGCGGGAGACCTAGGCCAGGCTCCTACGAGCAGTACTTC	CASSLVPLTVSSGRPRPGSYEQYF
TRBV2	TRBJ2-3	-	-	TGTGCCAGCAGGGAACCTCGGGCAGGGACAGATACGCAGTATTTT	CASREPRAGTDTQYF
TRBV4-2	TRBJ1-6	-	-	TGTGCCAGCAGCGAACCCCAGGGGTACTCACCCCTCCACTTT	CASSEPQGYSPLHF
TRBV11-1	TRBJ2-1	TRBD2	-	TGTGCCAGCAGCCCCGTAGCGGGAGGTAAAAATGAGCAGTTCTTC	CASSPVAGGKNEQFF